The rows below give T cell receptor beta chains drawn from one sample of a study of human T cells and chemical hapten exposure. Each CDR3 protein gets one entry after TCRdb re-called the RACE reads with MiXCR. This sample has approximately 82,000 distinct CDR3 sequences, with about 12% found just once. Specimen: whole blood, collected in connection with sensitization to the hapten diphenylcyclopropenone (DPC). These receptors all stem from a woman aged 60-75 years with alopecia areata. Some clones in this sample may be carry-over from other donors' samples. Each CDR3 is given with its conserved first and last residue. A D gene is named only where the DNA matches it firmly. Clone size appears in some rows only: once, few, many, or a class for an expanded clone.

V: TRBV5-1
J: TRBJ2-7
size: medium-sized
D: -
CDR3: CASSITGNEQYF
DNA: TGCGCCAGCAGCATCACAGGAAACGAGCAGTACTTC

V: TRBV20-1
J: TRBJ1-2
size: few
D: -
CDR3: CSARDNSAINYGYTF
DNA: TGCAGTGCTAGAGATAACAGTGCAATTAACTATGGCTACACCTTC

V: TRBV25-1
J: TRBJ2-2
size: many
D: -
CDR3: CASSLAAGELFF
DNA: TGTGCCAGCAGTCTGGCCGCCGGGGAGCTGTTTTTT

V: TRBV7-2
J: TRBJ1-1
size: -
D: -
CDR3: CASSPQGQGTTEAFF
DNA: TGTGCCAGCAGCCCCCAGGGGCAGGGGACAACTGAAGCTTTCTTT

V: TRBV29-1
J: TRBJ1-2
size: many
D: -
CDR3: CSVEDYRRQTYGYTF
DNA: TGCAGCGTTGAAGATTACAGGCGACAGACCTATGGCTACACCTTC

V: TRBV5-1
J: TRBJ2-5
size: -
D: -
CDR3: CASSLVGFSGETQYF
DNA: TGCGCCAGCAGCTTGGTCGGCTTTTCTGGGGAGACCCAGTACTTC

V: TRBV2
J: TRBJ2-1
size: -
D: -
CDR3: CACKQEFF
DNA: TGTGCCTGCAAGCAGGAGTTCTTC

V: TRBV6-1
J: TRBJ1-1
size: many
D: -
CDR3: CASSEQGSVTEAFF
DNA: TGTGCCAGCAGTGAACAGGGCTCGGTCACTGAAGCTTTCTTT

V: TRBV18
J: TRBJ2-5
size: many
D: TRBD1
CDR3: CASSPLQGRTETQYF
DNA: TGTGCCAGCTCACCTCTACAGGGGCGCACGGAGACCCAGTACTTC

V: TRBV9
J: TRBJ2-1
size: -
D: TRBD1
CDR3: CASSAPGQPSYNEQFF
DNA: TGTGCCAGCAGCGCTCCGGGACAGCCCTCCTACAATGAGCAGTTCTTC

V: TRBV7-8
J: TRBJ1-2
size: -
D: TRBD1
CDR3: CASSGGDQGALGYTF
DNA: TGTGCCAGCAGCGGAGGGGACCAGGGGGCGCTTGGCTACACCTTC

V: TRBV11-3
J: TRBJ2-1
size: few
D: TRBD1
CDR3: CASSLGGGGYNEQFF
DNA: TGTGCCAGCAGCTTAGGAGGGGGCGGCTACAATGAGCAGTTCTTC

V: TRBV3-1
J: TRBJ2-7
size: few
D: TRBD1
CDR3: CASSPWDRGFYEQYF
DNA: TGTGCCAGCAGCCCATGGGACAGGGGTTTCTACGAGCAGTACTTC

V: TRBV7-9
J: TRBJ2-2
size: many
D: -
CDR3: CASRKGGETRELFF
DNA: TGTGCCAGCAGGAAAGGTGGTGAAACCCGAGAGCTGTTTTTT

V: TRBV21-1
J: TRBJ2-1
size: few
D: -
CDR3: CASSRTWDRGLPLSYNEQFF
DNA: TGTGCCAGCAGCCGCACTTGGGACAGGGGTCTACCCCTCTCCTACAATGAGCAGTTCTTC

V: TRBV7-6
J: TRBJ2-2
size: few
D: TRBD2
CDR3: CASSLRTSGGTGELFF
DNA: TGTGCCAGCAGCTTAAGAACTAGCGGGGGGACCGGGGAGCTGTTTTTT

V: TRBV20-1
J: TRBJ2-7
size: many
D: TRBD1
CDR3: CSARDSRQGATEQYF
DNA: TGCAGTGCTAGAGATTCGAGACAGGGGGCGACCGAGCAGTACTTC

V: TRBV27
J: TRBJ1-5
size: few
D: -
CDR3: CASSDRSNQPQHF
DNA: TGTGCCAGCAGTGACAGGAGCAATCAGCCCCAGCATTTT

V: TRBV12-3/TRBV12-4
J: TRBJ2-2
size: few
D: TRBD1
CDR3: CASSWTGANTGELFF
DNA: TGTGCCAGCAGTTGGACAGGGGCGAACACCGGGGAGCTGTTTTTT

V: TRBV12-3/TRBV12-4
J: TRBJ2-7
size: few
D: -
CDR3: CASSLGTIYEQYF
DNA: TGTGCCAGCAGTTTAGGGACGATCTACGAGCAGTACTTC

V: TRBV3-1
J: TRBJ1-2
size: -
D: -
CDR3: CASSPSGYGYTF
DNA: TGTGCCAGCAGCCCTAGCGGCTATGGCTACACCTTC

V: TRBV6-1
J: TRBJ2-1
size: many
D: -
CDR3: CASSEVSGVNEQFF
DNA: TGTGCCAGCAGTGAAGTTTCAGGGGTCAATGAGCAGTTCTTC

V: TRBV27
J: TRBJ2-1
size: few
D: -
CDR3: CASSFGPGRNEQFF
DNA: TGTGCCAGCAGTTTCGGGCCGGGGAGGAATGAGCAGTTCTTC

V: TRBV12-3/TRBV12-4
J: TRBJ1-1
size: -
D: TRBD1
CDR3: CASRQDRGRYTEAFF
DNA: TGTGCCAGCAGACAGGACAGGGGCCGATACACTGAAGCTTTCTTT

V: TRBV3-1
J: TRBJ2-7
size: few
D: -
CDR3: CASSLYTGDYEQYF
DNA: TGTGCCAGCAGCCTATACACCGGGGACTACGAGCAGTACTTC

V: TRBV7-9
J: TRBJ2-7
size: many
D: TRBD1
CDR3: CASSRSRTGIYEQYF
DNA: TGTGCCAGCAGCCGATCGCGGACAGGGATCTACGAGCAGTACTTC

V: TRBV6-2/TRBV6-3
J: TRBJ2-5
size: few
D: -
CDR3: CASRKGRIDQETQYF
DNA: TGTGCCAGCAGGAAGGGCAGAATCGACCAAGAGACCCAGTACTTC

V: TRBV7-9
J: TRBJ2-2
size: few
D: -
CDR3: CASSSQTQLGTGELFF
DNA: TGTGCCAGCAGCTCGCAGACACAGCTCGGCACCGGGGAGCTGTTTTTT

V: TRBV12-3/TRBV12-4
J: TRBJ1-1
size: -
D: -
CDR3: CASRPSTDGYTEAFF
DNA: TGTGCCAGCAGACCATCTACGGACGGCTACACTGAAGCTTTCTTT

V: TRBV5-1
J: TRBJ2-1
size: -
D: -
CDR3: CASSQYGQSNEQFF
DNA: TGCGCCAGCAGCCAATACGGACAGTCCAATGAGCAGTTCTTC

V: TRBV29-1
J: TRBJ2-7
size: many
D: -
CDR3: CSVVPASNEQYF
DNA: TGCAGCGTTGTGCCAGCTTCGAACGAGCAGTACTTC

V: TRBV5-1
J: TRBJ2-3
size: -
D: -
CDR3: CASRFTADTQYF
DNA: TGCGCCAGCAGATTCACGGCAGATACGCAGTATTTT

V: TRBV5-1
J: TRBJ2-3
size: -
D: -
CDR3: CASSLPTGEDTQYF
DNA: TGCGCCAGCAGCTTACCGACCGGAGAAGATACGCAGTATTTT

V: TRBV5-4
J: TRBJ2-2
size: -
D: -
CDR3: CASSSETGELFF
DNA: TGTGCCAGCAGCTCAGAAACCGGGGAGCTGTTTTTT

V: TRBV6-1
J: TRBJ1-2
size: many
D: -
CDR3: CASSELGYTF
DNA: TGTGCCAGCAGTGAGCTTGGCTACACCTTC

V: TRBV10-3
J: TRBJ2-7
size: -
D: TRBD1
CDR3: CAVAGTEPSYEQYF
DNA: TGTGCCGTGGCCGGGACAGAACCCTCCTACGAGCAGTACTTC

V: TRBV12-3/TRBV12-4
J: TRBJ1-3
size: few
D: -
CDR3: CASSFGLISGNTIYF
DNA: TGTGCCAGCAGTTTCGGCTTGATCTCTGGAAACACCATATATTTT

V: TRBV18
J: TRBJ1-1
size: few
D: -
CDR3: CASSPSEQGIAEAFF
DNA: TGTGCCAGCTCACCAAGTGAACAGGGTATTGCTGAAGCTTTCTTT

V: TRBV24-1
J: TRBJ2-4
size: few
D: TRBD1
CDR3: CATSEYGQQGIGAKNIQYF
DNA: TGTGCCACCAGTGAATACGGTCAACAGGGGATAGGGGCCAAAAACATTCAGTACTTC

V: TRBV4-2
J: TRBJ2-1
size: -
D: -
CDR3: CASSQGGIHF
DNA: TGTGCCAGCAGCCAAGGCGGGATCCACTTC

V: TRBV19
J: TRBJ2-5
size: many
D: -
CDR3: CASSIPGWGSSQETQYF
DNA: TGTGCCAGTAGTATCCCCGGTTGGGGTTCCTCACAAGAGACCCAGTACTTC

V: TRBV7-6
J: TRBJ2-7
size: many
D: -
CDR3: CASSLDRAQTYEQYF
DNA: TGTGCCAGCAGCTTAGATCGGGCACAAACCTACGAGCAGTACTTC

V: TRBV5-1
J: TRBJ1-6
size: few
D: TRBD1
CDR3: CASSSGTGGWTPLHF
DNA: TGCGCCAGCAGCAGCGGGACAGGGGGATGGACACCCCTCCACTTT

V: TRBV11-2
J: TRBJ2-1
size: -
D: TRBD1
CDR3: CASSLRVRGTQKNYNEQFF
DNA: TGTGCCAGCAGCTTAAGGGTCAGGGGGACCCAGAAGAACTACAATGAGCAGTTCTTC

V: TRBV5-5
J: TRBJ1-4
size: few
D: -
CDR3: CASSFWTPEKLFF
DNA: TGTGCCAGCAGCTTCTGGACTCCGGAAAAACTGTTTTTT

V: TRBV7-8
J: TRBJ2-1
size: many
D: -
CDR3: CASSLLMTYNEQFF
DNA: TGTGCCAGCAGCTTATTGATGACCTACAATGAGCAGTTCTTC

V: TRBV7-9
J: TRBJ1-2
size: many
D: -
CDR3: CASSLQGLRHYGYTF
DNA: TGTGCCAGCAGCTTACAGGGGCTCCGGCACTATGGCTACACCTTC

V: TRBV19
J: TRBJ2-1
size: -
D: -
CDR3: CASRMINEQFF
DNA: TGTGCCAGTAGGATGATCAATGAGCAGTTCTTC

V: TRBV27
J: TRBJ2-7
size: -
D: TRBD1
CDR3: CASSLEQGAREQYF
DNA: TGTGCCAGCAGTTTGGAACAGGGGGCGAGGGAGCAGTACTTC

V: TRBV6-8
J: TRBJ1-1
size: few
D: TRBD1
CDR3: CASTFVTGGAFLDTEAFF
DNA: TGTGCCAGCACTTTCGTCACAGGGGGCGCGTTTTTGGACACTGAAGCTTTCTTT

V: TRBV10-2
J: TRBJ2-7
size: few
D: TRBD1
CDR3: CASSSDRAKPYEQYF
DNA: TGCGCCAGCAGTAGCGACAGGGCCAAACCCTACGAGCAGTACTTC